This T cell receptor (beta chain) derives from a study of T-cell reconstitution after alpha-beta-depleted transplantation in children. CDR3 length: 14 residues. V was shortened by 2 bases and J by 0 bases, with 6 bases between the two germline ends. Germline loops: CDR1 SGHNT, CDR2 YYREEE (reference sequence). Library preparation (for TCRbeta) was performed with unique molecular identifiers. TCRdb itself ran the PCR reads through MiXCR, one entry per CDR3 protein. The sample holds 450,000 to 600,000 distinct CDR3 sequences, 15% to 20% seen once. The gene calls are TRBV5-4 and TRBJ2-1, with D unresolved. Here the sequenced sample was PBMCs from the stem cell graft donor, taken from the stem cell graft. This TCR was sampled from a human donor who donated a stem cell graft to a child with acute lymphoblastic leukemia. CDR3 protein: CASSFRSSYNEQFF. The DNA for the CDR3 is TGTGCCAGCAGCTTCAGAAGCTCCTACAATGAGCAGTTCTTC.